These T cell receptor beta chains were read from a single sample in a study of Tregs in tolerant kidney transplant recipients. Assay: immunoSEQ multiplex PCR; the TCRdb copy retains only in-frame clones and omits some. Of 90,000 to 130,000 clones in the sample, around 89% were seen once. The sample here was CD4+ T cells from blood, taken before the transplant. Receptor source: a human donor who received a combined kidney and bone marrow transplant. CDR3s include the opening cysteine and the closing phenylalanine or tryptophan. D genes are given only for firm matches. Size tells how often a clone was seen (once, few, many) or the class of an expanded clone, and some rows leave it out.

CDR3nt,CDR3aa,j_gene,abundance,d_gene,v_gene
TGTGCCAGCAGTCACCCCCGATGGGGGGGACAGTATTTT,CASSHPRWGGQYF,TRBJ2-3,-,TRBD2,TRBV28
TGTGCCACCAGCAGGCGGGACGGCCAAGAGACCCAGTACTTC,CATSRRDGQETQYF,TRBJ2-5,-,-,TRBV15
TGTGCCAGCAGCTTAGACCACTCCACAGATACGCAGTATTTT,CASSLDHSTDTQYF,TRBJ2-3,-,-,TRBV7-9
TGTGCCAGCAGTTACTTACGGACAGGGGGTAATGAAAAACTGTTTTTT,CASSYLRTGGNEKLFF,TRBJ1-4,few,TRBD1,TRBV6-5
TGCGCCACCTCCGACAGGGGGATGCAAGAGACCCAGTACTTC,CATSDRGMQETQYF,TRBJ2-5,-,TRBD1,TRBV10-2
TGCGCCAGCAGCCAAGATCGGGCTAGCGGGAGGGCGTGGACCGGGGAGCTGTTTTTT,CASSQDRASGRAWTGELFF,TRBJ2-2,-,TRBD2,TRBV4-1
TGTGCCAGCAGCCAAGAGACTATTGGGGGGGAGCTGTTTTTT,CASSQETIGGELFF,TRBJ2-2,-,-,TRBV4-2
TGTGCCAGCAGTGTCGTGGCGGGGGGCAGCTCCTACAATGAGCAGTTCTTC,CASSVVAGGSSYNEQFF,TRBJ2-1,-,TRBD2,TRBV6-1
TGTGCCAGCAGCTTGGCTCGTCGGGACGAGCAGTACTTC,CASSLARRDEQYF,TRBJ2-7,-,-,TRBV5-4
TGTGCCACCAGCAGAGGCACAGGGGGGAATGAAAAACTGTTTTTT,CATSRGTGGNEKLFF,TRBJ1-4,-,TRBD1,TRBV15
TGCGCCAGCAGCCAACCGGTCAGGGGGCGCGGCTCAGATACGCAGTATTTT,CASSQPVRGRGSDTQYF,TRBJ2-3,-,TRBD1,TRBV4-1